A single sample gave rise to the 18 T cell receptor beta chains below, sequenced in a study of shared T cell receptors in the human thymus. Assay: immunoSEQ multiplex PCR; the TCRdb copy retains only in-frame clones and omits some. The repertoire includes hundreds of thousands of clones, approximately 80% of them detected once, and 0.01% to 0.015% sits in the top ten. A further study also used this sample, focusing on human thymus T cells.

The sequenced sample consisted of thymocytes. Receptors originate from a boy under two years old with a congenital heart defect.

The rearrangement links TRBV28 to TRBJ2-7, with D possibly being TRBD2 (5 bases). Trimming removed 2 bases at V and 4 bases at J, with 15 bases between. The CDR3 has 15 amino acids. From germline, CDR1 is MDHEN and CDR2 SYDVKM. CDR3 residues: CASSLSIARGYEQYF. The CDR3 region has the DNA TGTGCCAGCAGTTTAAGTATAGCCCGCGGGTACGAGCAGTACTTC.

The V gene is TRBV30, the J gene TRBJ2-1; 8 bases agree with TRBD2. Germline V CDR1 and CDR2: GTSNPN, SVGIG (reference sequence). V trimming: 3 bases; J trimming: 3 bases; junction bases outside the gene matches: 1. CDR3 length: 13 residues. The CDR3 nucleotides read TGTGCCTGGAGCGGGAGGGGCTACAATGAGCAGTTCTTC. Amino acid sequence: CAWSGRGYNEQFF.

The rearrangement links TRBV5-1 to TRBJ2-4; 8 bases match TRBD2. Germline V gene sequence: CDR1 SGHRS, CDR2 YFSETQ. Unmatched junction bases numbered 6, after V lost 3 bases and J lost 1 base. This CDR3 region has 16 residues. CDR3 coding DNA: TGCGCCAGCAGCTGGGCTAGCGGGCCTGCCAAAAACATTCAGTACTTC. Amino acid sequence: CASSWASGPAKNIQYF. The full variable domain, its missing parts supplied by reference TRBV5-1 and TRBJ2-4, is KAGVTQTPRYLIKTRGQQVTLSCSPISGHRSVSWYQQTPGQGLQFLFEYFSETQRNKGNFPGRFSGRQFSNSRSEMNVSTLELGDSALYLCASSWASGPAKNIQYFGAGTRLSVL.

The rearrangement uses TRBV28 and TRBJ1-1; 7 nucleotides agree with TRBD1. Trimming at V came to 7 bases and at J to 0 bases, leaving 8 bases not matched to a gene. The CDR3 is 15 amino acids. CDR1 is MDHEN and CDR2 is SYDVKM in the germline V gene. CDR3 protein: CASKMNRGVNTEAFF. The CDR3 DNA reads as TGTGCCAGCAAAATGAACAGGGGCGTGAACACTGAAGCTTTCTTT.

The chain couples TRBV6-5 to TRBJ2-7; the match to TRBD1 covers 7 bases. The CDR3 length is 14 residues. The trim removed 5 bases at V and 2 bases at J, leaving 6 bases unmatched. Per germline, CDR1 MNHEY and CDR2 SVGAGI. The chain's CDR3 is CASSGAGGTYEQYF. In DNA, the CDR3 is TGTGCCAGCAGTGGGGCAGGGGGAACCTACGAGCAGTACTTC.

CDR3 DNA: TGTGCCAGCAGTTTGGTACAGGGATACGAGCAGTACTTC. It codes for CASSLVQGYEQYF. The chain links TRBV27 to TRBJ2-7; the D gene is possibly TRBD1 (6 bases). Germline CDR1 MNHEY, CDR2 SMNVEV (reference sequence). The V gene lost 3 bases and the J gene lost 4 bases, with 10 bases spanning the gap. The length of the CDR3 is 13 residues.

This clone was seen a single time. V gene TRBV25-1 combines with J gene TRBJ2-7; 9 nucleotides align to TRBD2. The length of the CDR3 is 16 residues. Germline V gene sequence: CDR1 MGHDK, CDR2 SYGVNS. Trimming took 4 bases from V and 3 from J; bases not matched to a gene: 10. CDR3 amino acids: CASSAPAASGNYEQYF. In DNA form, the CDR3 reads TGTGCCAGCAGTGCCCCCGCGGCTAGCGGGAACTACGAGCAGTACTTC.

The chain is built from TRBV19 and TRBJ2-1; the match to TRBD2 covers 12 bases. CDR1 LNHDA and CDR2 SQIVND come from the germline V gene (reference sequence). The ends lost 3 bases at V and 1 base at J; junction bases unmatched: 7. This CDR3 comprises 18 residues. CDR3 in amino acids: CASSMRLAGGKSYNEQFF. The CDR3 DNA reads TGTGCCAGTAGTATGAGGCTAGCGGGAGGGAAATCCTACAATGAGCAGTTCTTC.

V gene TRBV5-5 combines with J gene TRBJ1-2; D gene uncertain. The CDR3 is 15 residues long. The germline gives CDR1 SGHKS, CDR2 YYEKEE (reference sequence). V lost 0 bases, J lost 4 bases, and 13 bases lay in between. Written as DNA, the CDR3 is TGTGCCAGCAGCTTGGGAGGCGCCCCCCTCTATGGCTACACCTTC. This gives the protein CASSLGGAPLYGYTF.

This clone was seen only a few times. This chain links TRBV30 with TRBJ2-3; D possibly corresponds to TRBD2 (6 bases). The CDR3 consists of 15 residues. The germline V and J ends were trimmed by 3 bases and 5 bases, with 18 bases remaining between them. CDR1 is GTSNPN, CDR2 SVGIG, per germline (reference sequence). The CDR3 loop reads CAWSLPRIGGDTQYF. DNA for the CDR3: TGTGCCTGGAGCCTACCGCGTATCGGGGGAGATACGCAGTATTTT. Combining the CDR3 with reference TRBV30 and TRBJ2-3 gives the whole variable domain SQTIHQWPATLVQPVGSPLSLECTVEGTSNPNLYWYRQAAGRGLQLLFYSVGIGQISSEVPQNLSASRPQDRQFILSSKKLLLSDSGFYLCAWSLPRIGGDTQYFGPGTRLTVL.

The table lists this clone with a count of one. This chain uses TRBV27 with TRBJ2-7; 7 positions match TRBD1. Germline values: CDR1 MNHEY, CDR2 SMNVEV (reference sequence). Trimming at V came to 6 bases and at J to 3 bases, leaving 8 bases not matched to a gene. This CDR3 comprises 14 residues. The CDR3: CASRLVRDSYEQYF. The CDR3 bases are TGTGCCAGCAGACTAGTTAGGGACAGCTACGAGCAGTACTTC.

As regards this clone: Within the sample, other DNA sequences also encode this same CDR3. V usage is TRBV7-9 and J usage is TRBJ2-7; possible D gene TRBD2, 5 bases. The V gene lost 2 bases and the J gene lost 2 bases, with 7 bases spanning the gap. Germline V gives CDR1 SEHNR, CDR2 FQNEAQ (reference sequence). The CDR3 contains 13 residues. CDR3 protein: CASSLSGPYEQYF. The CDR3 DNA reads TGTGCCAGCAGCTTAAGCGGCCCCTACGAGCAGTACTTC.

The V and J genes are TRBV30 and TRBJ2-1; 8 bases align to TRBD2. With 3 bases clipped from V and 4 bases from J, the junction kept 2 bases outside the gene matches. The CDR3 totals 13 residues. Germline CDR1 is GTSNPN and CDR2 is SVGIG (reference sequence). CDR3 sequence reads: CAWSGTRYNEQFF. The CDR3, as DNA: TGTGCCTGGAGCGGGACTAGATACAATGAGCAGTTCTTC.

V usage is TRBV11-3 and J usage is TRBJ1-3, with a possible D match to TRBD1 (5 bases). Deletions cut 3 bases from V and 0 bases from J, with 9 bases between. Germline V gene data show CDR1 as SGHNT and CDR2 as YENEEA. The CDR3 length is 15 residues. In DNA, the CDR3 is TGTGCCAGCAGCTTCACAGGCATCTCTGGAAACACCATATATTTT. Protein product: CASSFTGISGNTIYF.

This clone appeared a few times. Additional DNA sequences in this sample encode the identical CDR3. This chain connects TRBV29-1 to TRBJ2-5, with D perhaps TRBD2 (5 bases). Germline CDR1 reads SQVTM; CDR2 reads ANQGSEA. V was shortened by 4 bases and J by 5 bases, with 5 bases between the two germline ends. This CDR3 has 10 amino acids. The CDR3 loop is CSVAGETQYF. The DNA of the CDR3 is TGCAGCGTTGCGGGGGAGACCCAGTACTTC.

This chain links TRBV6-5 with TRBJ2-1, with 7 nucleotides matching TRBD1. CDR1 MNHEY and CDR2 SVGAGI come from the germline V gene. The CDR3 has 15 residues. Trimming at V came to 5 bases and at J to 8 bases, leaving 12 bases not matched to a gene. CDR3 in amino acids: CASSPRDSFKDEQFF. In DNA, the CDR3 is TGTGCCAGCAGTCCACGGGACAGCTTTAAGGATGAGCAGTTCTTC.

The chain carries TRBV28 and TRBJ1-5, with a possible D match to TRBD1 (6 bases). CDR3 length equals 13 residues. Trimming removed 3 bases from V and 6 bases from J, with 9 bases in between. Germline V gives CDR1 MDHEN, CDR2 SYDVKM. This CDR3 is CASSFSGVQPQHF. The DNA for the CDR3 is TGTGCCAGCAGTTTCTCAGGGGTTCAGCCCCAGCATTTT.

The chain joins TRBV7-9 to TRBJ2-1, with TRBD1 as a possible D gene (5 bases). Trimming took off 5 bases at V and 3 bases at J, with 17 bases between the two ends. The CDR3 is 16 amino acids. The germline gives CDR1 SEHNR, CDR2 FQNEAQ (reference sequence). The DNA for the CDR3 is TGTGCCAGCAGCCAGTCCATCAGCAGGGTCTACAATGAGCAGTTCTTC. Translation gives CASSQSISRVYNEQFF.